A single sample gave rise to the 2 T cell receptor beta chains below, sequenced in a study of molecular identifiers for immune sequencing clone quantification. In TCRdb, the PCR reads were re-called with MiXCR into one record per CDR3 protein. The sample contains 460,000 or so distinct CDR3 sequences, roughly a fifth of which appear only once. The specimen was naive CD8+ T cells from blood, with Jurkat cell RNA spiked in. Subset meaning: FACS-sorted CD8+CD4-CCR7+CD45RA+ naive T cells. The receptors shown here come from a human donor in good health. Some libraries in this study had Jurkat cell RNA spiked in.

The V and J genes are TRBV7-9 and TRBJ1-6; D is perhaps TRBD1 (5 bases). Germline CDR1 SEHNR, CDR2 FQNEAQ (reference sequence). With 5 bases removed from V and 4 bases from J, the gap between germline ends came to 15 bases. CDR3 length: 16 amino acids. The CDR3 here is CASSVGSGRYNSPLHF. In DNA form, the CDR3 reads TGTGCCAGCAGCGTCGGATCGGGACGGTATAATTCACCCCTCCACTTT.

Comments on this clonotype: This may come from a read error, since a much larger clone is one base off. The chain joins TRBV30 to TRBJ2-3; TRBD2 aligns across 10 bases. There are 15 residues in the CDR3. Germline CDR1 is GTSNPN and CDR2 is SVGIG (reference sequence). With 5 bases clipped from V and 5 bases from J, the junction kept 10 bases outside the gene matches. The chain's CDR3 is CAWGDLAGEGDTQYF. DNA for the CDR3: TGTGCCTGGGGGGACCTAGCGGGAGAAGGAGATACGCAGTATTTT.